Following are 15 T cell receptor beta chains from one sample sequenced in a study of blood T cell repertoires in COVID-19. Data came from immunoSEQ multiplex PCR; TCRdb stores just in-frame clones and leaves some out. Here the sample spans under 200,000 clones, roughly 80% being singletons. Sequenced sample: PBMCs or T cells enriched from blood (not recorded which). Receptors were obtained from a woman aged 50 to 60 who had recovered from COVID-19.

The rearrangement joins TRBV19 to TRBJ2-7; 8 positions agree with TRBD1. The V segment lost 5 bases and the J segment 2 bases; nucleotides outside the gene matches: 5. Germline V CDR1 and CDR2: LNHDA, SQIVND (reference sequence). The CDR3 runs to 14 residues. CDR3 loop: CASSPRQGTYEQYV. CDR3 sequence (DNA): TGTGCCAGTAGTCCCAGACAGGGGACCTACGAGCAGTACGTC.

CDR3 residues: CAIRSGGSTDTQYF. In DNA form, the CDR3 reads TGTGCCATCAGGAGCGGGGGGAGCACAGATACGCAGTATTTT. V and J are TRBV10-3 and TRBJ2-3, with 9 positions matching TRBD2. This CDR3 has 14 amino acids. Germline V gene data show CDR1 as ENHRY and CDR2 as SYGVKD. V lost 6 bases and J lost 0; bases outside the gene matches: 1.

This chain connects TRBV24-1 to TRBJ1-4; TRBD1 is a possible D gene (5 bases). The germline gives CDR1 KGHDR, CDR2 SFDVKD. V shed 5 bases and J shed 13 bases, with 13 bases lying between them. The CDR3 loop spans 12 amino acids. The CDR3 is CATSGGTGGLFF. Here the CDR3 DNA reads TGTGCCACCAGTGGGGGGACCGGGGGACTGTTTTTT.

The CDR3 DNA is TGTGCCAGCAGGGAGACCCCGACAGGGTATCAGCCCCAGCATTTT. Translated: CASRETPTGYQPQHF. V gene TRBV6-5 combines with J gene TRBJ1-5, with TRBD1 matching over 7 bases. The trim removed 6 bases at V and 5 bases at J, leaving 10 bases unmatched. Germline lookup yields CDR1 MNHEY and CDR2 SVGAGI. The CDR3 spans 15 residues.

The rearrangement uses TRBV27 and TRBJ2-1; D is undetermined. Germline lookup yields CDR1 MNHEY and CDR2 SMNVEV (reference sequence). The CDR3 is 14 amino acids. V dropped 5 bases and J dropped 12 bases, with 20 bases sitting between them. The DNA of the CDR3 is TGTGCCAGCAGTGAGTGGGCAGGAACACAAGCGCAGTTCTTC. Its protein product is CASSEWAGTQAQFF.

This chain joins TRBV12-5 and TRBJ2-1, with D maybe TRBD1 (6 bases). The CDR3 spans 12 residues. V was trimmed by 1 base and J by 8 bases, leaving 6 bases between them. Germline V CDR1 and CDR2: LGHNT, FRNRAP. DNA of the CDR3: TGTGCTAGTGGTTTGGCAGGGGATGAGCAGTTCTTC. Its translation: CASGLAGDEQFF.

The DNA for the CDR3 is TGTGCCAGTAGTATTGCGGGAGACACCATATATTTT. It codes for CASSIAGDTIYF. The chain employs TRBV19 and TRBJ1-3, with D unresolved. Per germline, CDR1 LNHDA and CDR2 SQIVND (reference sequence). This CDR3 is built from 12 residues. The V end was cut by 3 bases, the J end by 8 bases, with 8 bases between.

The chain joins TRBV5-1 to TRBJ2-1; TRBD1 matches at 8 bases. V trimming: 4 bases; J trimming: 1 base; junction bases outside the gene matches: 16. Germline lookup yields CDR1 SGHRS and CDR2 YFSETQ. The CDR3 sequence is 19 residues long. CDR3 in amino acids: CASSETGTGWGESYNEQFF. As DNA, the CDR3 is TGCGCCAGCAGCGAAACCGGGACAGGATGGGGTGAGTCCTACAATGAGCAGTTCTTC. The variable domain in full, with the rest retrieved from reference TRBV5-1 and TRBJ2-1, is KAGVTQTPRYLIKTRGQQVTLSCSPISGHRSVSWYQQTPGQGLQFLFEYFSETQRNKGNFPGRFSGRQFSNSRSEMNVSTLELGDSALYLCASSETGTGWGESYNEQFFGPGTRLTVL.

The chain recombines TRBV5-1 with TRBJ1-5; 8 bases are shared with TRBD1. V trimming: 4 bases; J trimming: 8 bases; junction bases outside the gene matches: 5. The CDR3 consists of 13 residues. Germline V gene sequence: CDR1 SGHRS, CDR2 YFSETQ. The CDR3 loop is CASSISDREPQHF. The CDR3 DNA sequence: TGCGCCAGCAGCATTTCGGACAGGGAGCCCCAGCATTTT.

This clone was seen only a few times. The chain couples TRBV19 to TRBJ1-4, with 11 nucleotides matching TRBD1. CDR1 and CDR2 from the germline V gene are LNHDA and SQIVND (reference sequence). CDR3 length: 15 residues. V shed 7 bases, J shed 8 bases, and the junction held 9 bases outside the gene matches. The DNA of the CDR3 is TGTGCCAGTACCCGACGGACAGGGGGCTTCGAAAAACTGTTTTTT. Translated: CASTRRTGGFEKLFF. Filled out from reference TRBV19 and TRBJ1-4, the complete variable domain reads DGGITQSPKYLFRKEGQNVTLSCEQNLNHDAMYWYRQDPGQGLRLIYYSQIVNDFQKGDIAEGYSVSREKKESFPLTVTSAQKNPTAFYLCASTRRTGGFEKLFFGSGTQLSVL.

CDR3 loop: CASSLALAGGIEQFF. The CDR3 DNA follows: TGTGCCAGCAGCTTAGCACTAGCGGGAGGGATTGAGCAGTTCTTC. The chain links TRBV7-2 to TRBJ2-1; 13 bases are a match to TRBD2. Trimming cost V 0 bases and J 9 bases; bases outside gene matches: 2. CDR3 length: 15 residues. Germline V CDR1 and CDR2: SGHTA, FQGNSA.

The V gene is TRBV18, the J gene TRBJ1-2; D might be TRBD1 (5 bases). V shed 1 base and J shed 7 bases, with 19 bases lying between them. This CDR3 comprises 16 residues. Germline assignment: CDR1 KGHSH and CDR2 LQKENI. CDR3 region: CASSPQPGGPSGGYTF. The CDR3 bases are TGTGCCAGCTCACCACAACCCGGGGGACCCTCGGGTGGCTACACCTTC. The variable domain in full, with the rest retrieved from reference TRBV18 and TRBJ1-2, is NAGVMQNPRHLVRRRGQEARLRCSPMKGHSHVYWYRQLPEEGLKFMVYLQKENIIDESGMPKERFSAEFPKEGPSILRIQQVVRGDSAAYFCASSPQPGGPSGGYTFGSGTRLTVV.

The CDR3, as DNA: TGTGCCAGCAGCCTCCCCCCCTGGGGGGTAATGAATGGCTACACCTTC. This codes for CASSLPPWGVMNGYTF. The rearrangement joins TRBV28 to TRBJ1-2; possible D gene TRBD1, 5 bases. Trimming took off 6 bases at V and 6 bases at J, with 23 bases between the two ends. This CDR3 region has 16 residues. The germline CDR1 and CDR2 sequences are MDHEN and SYDVKM.

J is TRBJ1-1 and V is TRBV7-9; D call uncertain. The CDR3 contains 12 residues. V shed 6 bases and J shed 2 bases, with 7 bases lying between them. The germline V gene encodes CDR1 SEHNR and CDR2 FQNEAQ (reference sequence). CDR3 nucleotide sequence: TGTGCCAGCAGGGAGATTAACACTGAAGCTTTCTTT. Protein: CASREINTEAFF. The entire variable domain, with the rest obtained from reference TRBV7-9 and TRBJ1-1, is as follows: DTGVSQNPRHKITKRGQNVTFRCDPISEHNRLYWYRQTLGQGPEFLTYFQNEAQLEKSRLLSDRFSAERPKGSFSTLEIQRTEQGDSAMYLCASREINTEAFFGQGTRLTVV.

This clone was found a few times. The rearrangement joins TRBV30 to TRBJ2-2; 8 nucleotides agree with TRBD1. The trim removed 7 bases at V and 3 bases at J, leaving 13 bases unmatched. Looked up from germline, CDR1 is GTSNPN and CDR2 is SVGIG (reference sequence). CDR3 length equals 16 residues. CDR3 region: CASVLGQARDTGELFF. The CDR3 region has the DNA TGTGCCTCGGTTTTGGGACAGGCGAGGGACACCGGGGAGCTGTTTTTT.